Shown below are 14 T cell receptor beta chains from a single sample sequenced in a study of breast tumors, draining lymph nodes, adjacent tissues. TCRdb itself ran the multiplex PCR reads through MiXCR, one entry per CDR3 protein. The sample lists over 70,000 distinct CDR3 sequences; around 30% were seen once. Axillary draining lymph nodes of breast cancer patients supplied the node samples. Sample: axillary lymph node tissue. The receptors shown here come from a female donor with breast cancer. Some clones in this sample may be carry-over from other donors' samples.

This clonotype was detected ten times or more. The V call is TRBV3-1, the J call TRBJ2-2; the match to TRBD2 covers 8 bases. Germline V gene sequence: CDR1 LGHDT, CDR2 YNNKEL (reference sequence). V dropped 0 bases and J dropped 9; count of bases not matched to a gene: 3. The CDR3 sequence is 14 residues long. CDR3 residues: CASSQDGLARELFF. Here the CDR3 DNA reads TGTGCCAGCAGCCAAGATGGACTAGCCAGGGAGCTGTTTTTT.

This clonotype was observed at least ten times. This chain uses TRBV28 with TRBJ2-7; the D gene is possibly TRBD1 (6 bases). With 8 bases removed from V and 2 bases from J, the gap between germline ends came to 22 bases. In germline, CDR1 is MDHEN, CDR2 SYDVKM. This CDR3 contains 16 residues. CDR3 bases: TGTGCCAGCCGCGACTTAACCAGGGGCTTTCCCTACGAGCAGTACTTC. This translates into CASRDLTRGFPYEQYF.

This clonotype was seen at least ten times. This chain links TRBV7-2 with TRBJ2-7; no reliable D call. V was clipped by 2 bases and J by 6 bases, with 14 bases between them. Germline values: CDR1 SGHTA, CDR2 FQGNSA. The CDR3 is 14 amino acids. CDR3 bases: TGTGCCAGCAGCTTACTCGCGCAAGTAGCCGAGCAGTACTTC. Its protein is CASSLLAQVAEQYF.

V usage is TRBV27 and J usage is TRBJ2-1; D assignment may be TRBD1 or TRBD2 (5 bases each). The CDR3 consists of 13 residues. V shed 2 bases and J shed 9 bases, with 11 bases lying between them. The V gene's germline CDR1 is MNHEY and CDR2 SMNVEV (reference sequence). This CDR3 reads CASSLVRGPEQFF. CDR3 nucleotide sequence: TGTGCCAGCAGTTTAGTCCGGGGACCTGAGCAGTTCTTC.

This clonotype came up many times. The V gene is TRBV19, the J gene TRBJ2-5; D perhaps matches TRBD2 (6 bases). Germline V CDR1 and CDR2: LNHDA, SQIVND (reference sequence). The CDR3 covers 11 residues. The ends were cut back, 9 bases at V and 5 bases at J, with 10 bases in the middle. CDR3 in DNA: TGTGCCAGCGCCCGGGGGGAGACCCAGTACTTC. This codes for CASARGETQYF.

In this sample, this clonotype turned up many times. The J gene is TRBJ2-3, the V gene TRBV4-1; D ambiguous. Germline V gene sequence: CDR1 MGHRA, CDR2 YSYEKL. The CDR3 extends over 14 amino acids. V dropped 0 bases and J dropped 4 bases, with 8 bases sitting between them. CDR3 sequence reads: CASSQDRVPDTQYF. The CDR3 nucleotides read TGCGCCAGCAGCCAAGATAGGGTTCCAGATACGCAGTATTTT.

This clonotype has only a few counts. J is TRBJ1-1 and V is TRBV20-1, with a tentative D call TRBD1 (5 bases). Germline V lookup: CDR1 DFQATT, CDR2 SNEGSKA (reference sequence). CDR3 length: 13 amino acids. The ends were cut back, 1 base at V and 4 bases at J, with 10 bases in the middle. CDR3: CSARGPGITEAFF. For the CDR3, the DNA is TGCAGTGCTAGAGGTCCAGGGATCACTGAAGCTTTCTTT.

This clonotype was recorded at least ten times. The chain employs TRBV19 and TRBJ2-3; D not resolved. Germline V gene lookup returns CDR1 LNHDA and CDR2 SQIVND (reference sequence). The CDR3 totals 13 residues. V was clipped by 3 bases and J by 2 bases, with 6 bases between them. The CDR3 DNA reads as TGTGCCAGTAGTATTCAGTACACAGATACGCAGTATTTT. It encodes CASSIQYTDTQYF.

A remark on this clonotype: A read error is possible here, since a much larger clone lies one base away. This sequence joins TRBV9 and TRBJ2-3; 8 bases are shared with TRBD2. The V gene's germline CDR1 is SGDLS and CDR2 YYNGEE. The CDR3 runs to 15 residues. CDR3 amino acids: CASNKAGVVSDTPYF. The CDR3 nucleotides read TGTGCCAGCAACAAAGCGGGAGTAGTCTCAGATACGCCGTATTTT.

Many counts were recorded for this clonotype. The V call is TRBV20-1, the J call TRBJ2-1, with 11 bases lining up with TRBD2. CDR3 length: 16 residues. Germline trimming cut 5 bases from V and 2 bases from J; bases unmatched to any gene: 8. CDR1 and CDR2 from the germline V gene are DFQATT and SNEGSKA (reference sequence). The CDR3 loop reads CSADPLAGVAYNEQFF. DNA of the CDR3: TGCAGTGCTGATCCACTAGCGGGAGTCGCCTACAATGAGCAGTTCTTC.

This clonotype has a count of ten or more. The V call is TRBV6-6, the J call TRBJ2-2; D is uncertain. The CDR3 is 13 amino acids. Trimming pared 6 bases from V and 5 bases from J, leaving 10 bases between. CDR1 is MNHNY and CDR2 is SVGAGI in the germline V gene (reference sequence). DNA for the CDR3: TGTGCCAGCAGACCACTGGAAACCGGGGAGCTGTTTTTT. Its protein is CASRPLETGELFF.

As to this clonotype: A read error may explain this, as a much larger clone is one base away. CDR3 bases: TGTGCCAGCAGCTTGGCTATGGCTCAGCCCCAGCATTTT. It codes for CASSLAMAQPQHF. The chain carries TRBV5-5 and TRBJ1-5; the D is unclear. CDR1 SGHKS and CDR2 YYEKEE come from the germline V gene (reference sequence). The CDR3 extends over 13 amino acids. Deletions cut 0 bases from V and 6 bases from J, with 7 bases between.

The chain carries TRBV29-1 and TRBJ2-7; TRBD1 or TRBD2 may be the D gene (7 bases each). Trimming removed 6 bases from V and 0 bases from J, with 21 bases in between. Per the germline V gene, CDR1 is SQVTM and CDR2 is ANQGSEA. This CDR3 has 16 amino acids. The CDR3 loop reads CSVRGGTALPSYEQYF. CDR3 bases: TGCAGCGTCAGGGGGGGGACTGCCCTACCCTCCTACGAGCAGTACTTC.

This clonotype came up many times. This chain links TRBV10-3 with TRBJ2-7; tentatively, D is TRBD2 (6 bases). V was cut by 7 bases and J by 5 bases, with 15 bases left in between. CDR1 is ENHRY, CDR2 SYGVKD, per germline. The CDR3 is 13 residues long. CDR3 sequence reads: CAIMASDNHEQYF. For the CDR3, the DNA is TGTGCCATCATGGCTAGCGATAATCACGAGCAGTACTTC.